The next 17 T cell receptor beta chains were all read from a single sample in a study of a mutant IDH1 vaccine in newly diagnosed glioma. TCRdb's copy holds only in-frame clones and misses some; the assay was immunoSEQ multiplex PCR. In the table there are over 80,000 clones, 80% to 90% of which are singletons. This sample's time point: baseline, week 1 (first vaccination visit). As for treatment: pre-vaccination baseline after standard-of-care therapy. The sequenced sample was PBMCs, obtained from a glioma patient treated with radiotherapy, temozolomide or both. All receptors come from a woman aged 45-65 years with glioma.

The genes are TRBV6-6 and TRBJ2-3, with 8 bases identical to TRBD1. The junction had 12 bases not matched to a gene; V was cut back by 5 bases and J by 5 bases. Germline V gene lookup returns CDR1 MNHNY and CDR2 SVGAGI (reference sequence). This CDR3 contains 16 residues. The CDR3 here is CASSRGQGGYEDTQYF. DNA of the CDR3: TGTGCCAGCAGTCGTGGACAGGGCGGGTATGAAGATACGCAGTATTTT.

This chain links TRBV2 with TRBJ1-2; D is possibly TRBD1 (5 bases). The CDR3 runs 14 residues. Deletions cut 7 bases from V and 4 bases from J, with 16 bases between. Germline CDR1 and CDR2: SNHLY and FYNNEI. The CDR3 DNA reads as TGTGCCAGCACTCCGACCGGGACCCCCTATGGCTACACCTTC. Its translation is CASTPTGTPYGYTF.

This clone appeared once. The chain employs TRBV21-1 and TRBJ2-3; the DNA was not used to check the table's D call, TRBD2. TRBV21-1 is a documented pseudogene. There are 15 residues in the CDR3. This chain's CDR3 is CASSKVSGYTDTQYF. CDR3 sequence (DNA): TGTGCCAGCAGCAAAGTCTCCGGGTACACAGATACGCAGTATTTT.

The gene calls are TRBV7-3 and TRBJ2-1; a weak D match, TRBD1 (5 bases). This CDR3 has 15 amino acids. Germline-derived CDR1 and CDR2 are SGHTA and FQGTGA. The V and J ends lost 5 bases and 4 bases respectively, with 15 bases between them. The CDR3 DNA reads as TGTGCCAGCAGCCGCCAAGGTCAGGGTTACAATGAGCAGTTCTTC. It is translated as CASSRQGQGYNEQFF.

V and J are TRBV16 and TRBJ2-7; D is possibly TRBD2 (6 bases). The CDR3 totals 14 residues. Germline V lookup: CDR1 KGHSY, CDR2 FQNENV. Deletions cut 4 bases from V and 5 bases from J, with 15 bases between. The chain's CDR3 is CASSLQTGVHEQYF. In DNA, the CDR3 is TGTGCCAGCAGCCTCCAGACGGGGGTCCACGAGCAGTACTTC. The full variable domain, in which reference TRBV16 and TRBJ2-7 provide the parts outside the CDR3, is GEEVAQTPKHLVRGEGQKAKLYCAPIKGHSYVFWYQQVLKNEFKFLISFQNENVFDETGMPKERFSAKCLPNSPCSLEIQATKLEDSAVYFCASSLQTGVHEQYFGPGTRLTVT.

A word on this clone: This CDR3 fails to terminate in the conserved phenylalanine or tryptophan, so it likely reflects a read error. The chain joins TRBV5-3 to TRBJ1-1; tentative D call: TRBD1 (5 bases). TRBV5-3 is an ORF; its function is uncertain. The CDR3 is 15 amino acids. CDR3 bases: TGTGCCAGCAGCTTGGGGGGAGAGCGGAACACTGAAGCTTTCCTT. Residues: CASSLGGERNTEAFL.

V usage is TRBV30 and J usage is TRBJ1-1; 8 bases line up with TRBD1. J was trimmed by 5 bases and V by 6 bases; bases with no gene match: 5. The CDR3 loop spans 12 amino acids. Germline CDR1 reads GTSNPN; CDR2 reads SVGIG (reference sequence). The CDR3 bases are TGTGCCTGTCAGGGGGCAGGAACTGAAGCTTTCTTT. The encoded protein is CACQGAGTEAFF.

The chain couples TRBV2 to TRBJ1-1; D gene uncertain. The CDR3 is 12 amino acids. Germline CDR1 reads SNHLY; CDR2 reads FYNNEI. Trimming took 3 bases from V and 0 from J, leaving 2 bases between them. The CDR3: CASSDLNTEAFF. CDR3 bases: TGTGCCAGCAGTGACCTGAACACTGAAGCTTTCTTT.

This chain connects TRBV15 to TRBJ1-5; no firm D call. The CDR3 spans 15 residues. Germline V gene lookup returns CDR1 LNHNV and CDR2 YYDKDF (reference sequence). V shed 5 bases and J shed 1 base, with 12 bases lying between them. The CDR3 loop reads CATSHAGGSNQPQHF. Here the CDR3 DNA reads TGTGCCACCAGCCACGCGGGAGGGAGCAATCAGCCCCAGCATTTT.

The CDR3 sequence: CASLRQGVSTDTQYF. The CDR3 DNA reads TGTGCCAGCTTAAGACAGGGGGTAAGCACAGATACGCAGTATTTT. V is TRBV28 and J is TRBJ2-3; the match to TRBD1 covers 9 bases. The V and J ends lost 8 bases and 0 bases, in that order; junction bases with no gene match: 6. Per the germline V gene, CDR1 is MDHEN and CDR2 is SYDVKM. This CDR3 region has 15 residues.

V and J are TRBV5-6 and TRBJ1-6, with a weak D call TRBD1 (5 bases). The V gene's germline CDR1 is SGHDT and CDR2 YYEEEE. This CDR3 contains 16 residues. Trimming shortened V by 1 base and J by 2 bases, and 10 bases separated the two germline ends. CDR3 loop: CASSLRQGTYNSPLHF. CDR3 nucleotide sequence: TGTGCCAGCAGCTTGAGGCAGGGCACCTATAATTCACCCCTCCACTTT.

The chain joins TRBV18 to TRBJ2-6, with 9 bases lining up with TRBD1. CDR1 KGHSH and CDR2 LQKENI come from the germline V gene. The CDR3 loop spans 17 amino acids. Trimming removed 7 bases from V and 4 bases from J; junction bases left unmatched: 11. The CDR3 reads CASLPGTGFGGANVLTF. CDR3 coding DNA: TGTGCCAGCTTGCCCGGGACAGGGTTCGGCGGGGCCAACGTCCTGACTTTC.

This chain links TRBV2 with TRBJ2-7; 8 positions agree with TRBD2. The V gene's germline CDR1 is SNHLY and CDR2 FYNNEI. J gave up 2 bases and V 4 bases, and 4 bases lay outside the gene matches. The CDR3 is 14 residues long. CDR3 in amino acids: CASSVLAGPYEQYF. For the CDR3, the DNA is TGTGCCAGCAGTGTCCTAGCGGGCCCCTACGAGCAGTACTTC.

CDR3 protein: CASSSLLDYEQYF. The CDR3 nucleotides read TGTGCCAGCTCATCCTTACTTGACTACGAGCAGTACTTC. The rearrangement uses TRBV18 and TRBJ2-7, with D unclear. The germline V gene has CDR1 KGHSH and CDR2 LQKENI. The CDR3 totals 13 residues. Trimming removed 5 bases from V and 3 bases from J, with 11 bases in between. Supplemented by reference TRBV18 and TRBJ2-7, the full variable domain reads NAGVMQNPRHLVRRRGQEARLRCSPMKGHSHVYWYRQLPEEGLKFMVYLQKENIIDESGMPKERFSAEFPKEGPSILRIQQVVRGDSAAYFCASSSLLDYEQYFGPGTRLTVT.

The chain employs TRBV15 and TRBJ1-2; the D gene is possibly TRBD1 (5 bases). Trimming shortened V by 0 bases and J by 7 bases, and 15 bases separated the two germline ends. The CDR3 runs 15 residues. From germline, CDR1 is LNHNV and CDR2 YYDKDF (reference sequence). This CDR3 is CATSRDLGQGLGYTF. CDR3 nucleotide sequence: TGTGCCACCAGCAGAGATCTAGGGCAGGGCCTTGGCTACACCTTC.

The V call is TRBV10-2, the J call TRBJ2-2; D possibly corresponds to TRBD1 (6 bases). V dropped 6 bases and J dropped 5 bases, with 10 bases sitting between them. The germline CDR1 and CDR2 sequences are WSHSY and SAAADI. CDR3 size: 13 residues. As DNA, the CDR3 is TGCGCCAGCAGCCCCCAGGGGACCGGGGAGCTGTTTTTT. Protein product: CASSPQGTGELFF.

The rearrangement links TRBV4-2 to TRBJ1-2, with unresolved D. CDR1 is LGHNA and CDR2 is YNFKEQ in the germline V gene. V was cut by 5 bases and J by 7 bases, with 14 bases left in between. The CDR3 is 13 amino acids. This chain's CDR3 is CASSNKVLSGYTF. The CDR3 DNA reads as TGTGCCAGCAGCAACAAAGTGCTCTCTGGCTACACCTTC.